Given below is one T cell receptor (beta chain) in context. Clones were sequenced by immunoSEQ multiplex PCR, and TCRdb holds only the in-frame ones, with some missing. The sample has approximately 6,000 clones; under 85% are singletons. The sample is drawn from a study of high-grade serous ovarian cancer treatment subgroups. Tumor samples were obtained before definitive surgery or chemotherapy. Between the trimmed V and J ends, which lost 1 base and 4 bases, there was a span of 7 bases. The CDR3 contains 13 residues. Looked up from germline, CDR1 is MNHEY and CDR2 is SVGAGI. Material for sequencing was tumor tissue. J is TRBJ1-1 and V is TRBV6-5; possible D gene TRBD1, 5 bases. The receptor was isolated from a human donor with high-grade serous ovarian cancer. The CDR3 protein is CASSYFGGTEAFF. The CDR3 DNA sequence: TGTGCCAGCAGTTACTTCGGGGGCACTGAAGCTTTCTTT.